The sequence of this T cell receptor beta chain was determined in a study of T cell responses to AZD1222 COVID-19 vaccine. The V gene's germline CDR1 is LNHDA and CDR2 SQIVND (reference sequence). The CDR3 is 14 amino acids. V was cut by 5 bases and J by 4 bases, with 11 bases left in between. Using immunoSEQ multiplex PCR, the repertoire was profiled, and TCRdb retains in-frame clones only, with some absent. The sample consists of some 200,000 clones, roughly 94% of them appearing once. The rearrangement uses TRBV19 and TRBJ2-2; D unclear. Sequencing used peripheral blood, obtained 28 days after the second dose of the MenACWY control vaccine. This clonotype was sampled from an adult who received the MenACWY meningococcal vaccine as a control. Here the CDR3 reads CASSFLVPTGELFF. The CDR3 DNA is TGTGCCAGTAGTTTTTTAGTACCCACCGGGGAGCTGTTTTTT.